This T cell receptor beta chain was captured by sequencing in a study of brain T cells in children with intractable seizures. The time point is: blood from clinic visit 5 months post-surgery; TSC patient then seizure free. This CDR3 is 16 amino acids long. Germline CDR1 reads MNHNS; CDR2 reads SASEGT. V dropped 4 bases and J dropped 4; count of bases not matched to a gene: 6. The table came from immunoSEQ multiplex PCR; TCRdb's copy has only in-frame clones and leaves some out. Of approximately 330,000 clones in the sample, roughly 92% were seen once. This TCR came from a boy younger than two with tuberous sclerosis and intractable seizures. Sequences were derived from peripheral blood, sampled roughly 5 months after surgery. The chain is built from TRBV6-1 and TRBJ2-1, with 11 bases that match TRBD2. The CDR3: CASSVDSGRAYNEQFF. The CDR3 DNA is TGTGCCAGCAGTGTCGATAGCGGGAGGGCTTACAATGAGCAGTTCTTC.